These 14 T cell receptor beta chains share one sample of origin, sequenced in a study of blood T cell repertoires in COVID-19. Clones were read by immunoSEQ multiplex PCR, and TCRdb kept only the in-frame ones, dropping some. The sample holds about 150,000 clones, about 80% seen once. The specimen was peripheral blood. The receptors derive from a woman aged 60-75 years with COVID-19, enrolled during active disease.

The CDR3 region has the DNA TGTGCCAGCAGCGTATGGGGGGGCACCGGGGAGCTGTTTTTT. This encodes CASSVWGGTGELFF. The chain couples TRBV9 to TRBJ2-2; 7 nucleotides align to TRBD2. Germline trimming cut 1 base from V and 4 bases from J; bases unmatched to any gene: 1. CDR1 is SGDLS, CDR2 YYNGEE, per germline. The length of the CDR3 is 14 residues.

The genes are TRBV7-9 and TRBJ1-2, with 8 bases matching TRBD1. The CDR3 extends over 15 amino acids. After removal of 0 bases from V and 5 bases from J, the junction contained 5 bases not matched to a gene. Per germline, CDR1 SEHNR and CDR2 FQNEAQ (reference sequence). The DNA of the CDR3 is TGTGCCAGCAGCTTAGCTAGCCGGACAGGGTATGGCTACACCTTC. Protein: CASSLASRTGYGYTF.

This sequence joins TRBV7-6 and TRBJ2-3, with a weak D call TRBD2 (5 bases). V lost 7 bases and J lost 5, with 16 bases in between. This CDR3 is built from 14 residues. Germline CDR1 and CDR2: SGHVS and FNYEAQ. The CDR3 loop is CASTPRGMVDTQYF. CDR3 nucleotide sequence: TGTGCCAGCACCCCCCGGGGAATGGTAGATACGCAGTATTTT.

The CDR3 nucleotides read TGTGCCAGCAGTGCGGACTCCTTGCGCGGCTACACCTTC. As protein: CASSADSLRGYTF. This sequence joins TRBV12-3 or TRBV12-4 and TRBJ1-2, with D uncertain. The length of the CDR3 is 13 residues. V was clipped by 5 bases and J by 8 bases, with 15 bases between them.

The chain carries TRBV7-3 and TRBJ2-5; D gene unclear. The CDR3 is made up of 15 amino acids. Looked up from germline, CDR1 is SGHTA and CDR2 is FQGTGA. V lost 1 base and J 2 bases, leaving 11 bases between the germline ends. The CDR3: CASSLSGLNQETQYF. As DNA, the CDR3 is TGTGCCAGCAGCTTAAGTGGCTTAAATCAAGAGACCCAGTACTTC.

This chain uses TRBV5-8 with TRBJ1-4, with D perhaps matching TRBD1 (5 bases). Between the trimmed V and J ends, which lost 3 bases and 3 bases, there was a span of 12 bases. This CDR3 has 15 amino acids. From germline, CDR1 is SGHTS and CDR2 YDEGEE. In nucleotides, the CDR3 is TGTGCCAGCAGCTACCGGGACTCCTCTAATGAAAAACTGTTTTTT. Amino acid sequence: CASSYRDSSNEKLFF.

The chain uses TRBV6-5 and TRBJ1-2; the D is unclear. This CDR3 region has 11 residues. The germline V and J ends were trimmed by 4 bases and 3 bases, with 3 bases remaining between them. Germline V CDR1 and CDR2: MNHEY, SVGAGI. The CDR3 reads CASSSDYGYTF. The CDR3 DNA sequence: TGTGCCAGCAGTTCTGACTATGGCTACACCTTC.

The V and J genes are TRBV6-5 and TRBJ1-5; 11 nucleotides line up with TRBD1. The V gene end was trimmed by 6 bases and the J gene end by 4 bases; junction bases not matched to a gene: 5. This CDR3 contains 15 residues. Per the germline V gene, CDR1 is MNHEY and CDR2 is SVGAGI. In DNA, the CDR3 is TGTGCCAGCAGACGCGGGACAGGGGGAAATCAGCCCCAGCATTTT. As protein: CASRRGTGGNQPQHF.

The chain combines TRBV5-1 with TRBJ1-2; 11 bases align to TRBD1. V shed 4 bases and J 5 bases; nucleotides not matched to a gene: 7. This CDR3 is built from 15 residues. CDR1 and CDR2 from the germline V gene are SGHRS and YFSETQ. The CDR3 protein is CASSPGQGAVYGYTF. The DNA for the CDR3 is TGCGCCAGCAGCCCCGGACAGGGGGCTGTGTATGGCTACACCTTC.

This chain uses TRBV9 with TRBJ1-2, with TRBD1 identical over 9 bases. The CDR3 contains 16 residues. CDR1 and CDR2 (germline): SGDLS, YYNGEE. J was trimmed by 7 bases and V by 0 bases; bases with no gene match: 10. The CDR3 bases are TGTGCCAGCAGCGTAGCGGGACAGGGTGCCCCCTTTGGCTACACCTTC. Residues: CASSVAGQGAPFGYTF.

The rearrangement links TRBV6-6 to TRBJ2-1; possibly TRBD1 for D (5 bases). Trimming left V 6 bases short and J 9 bases short, with 12 bases between. Germline lookup yields CDR1 MNHNY and CDR2 SVGAGI (reference sequence). This CDR3 is 12 amino acids long. The CDR3 loop reads CASSLGVSEQFF. CDR3 coding DNA: TGTGCCAGCAGCCTAGGGGTATCTGAGCAGTTCTTC.

There are a few counts of this clone. The chain links TRBV6-2 or TRBV6-3 to TRBJ1-3, with a tentative D call TRBD1 (6 bases). This CDR3 spans 14 amino acids. V was cut by 4 bases and J by 4 bases, with 11 bases left in between. CDR1 and CDR2 from the germline V gene are MNHEY and SVGEGT. CDR3 nucleotide sequence: TGTGCCAGCAGTTTAATGGGACAAGGAAACACCATATATTTT. It specifies CASSLMGQGNTIYF.

The chain joins TRBV27 to TRBJ1-6; D not certain. There are 15 residues in the CDR3. Germline V gene lookup returns CDR1 MNHEY and CDR2 SMNVEV (reference sequence). The germline V and J ends were trimmed by 7 bases and 5 bases, with 15 bases remaining between them. DNA of the CDR3: TGTGCCAGCATGATTCAATCTGGCCATAATTCACCCCTCCACTTT. Protein product: CASMIQSGHNSPLHF.

This clone is a singleton in its sample. The V and J genes are TRBV4-2 and TRBJ1-2; 10 bases map to TRBD1. After removal of 6 bases from V and 0 bases from J, the junction contained 7 bases not matched to a gene. This CDR3 comprises 16 residues. Germline CDR1 and CDR2: LGHNA and YNFKEQ. In DNA form, the CDR3 reads TGTGCCAGCAGAGAGACAGGGGGCGACCCTAACTATGGCTACACCTTC. It is translated as CASRETGGDPNYGYTF.